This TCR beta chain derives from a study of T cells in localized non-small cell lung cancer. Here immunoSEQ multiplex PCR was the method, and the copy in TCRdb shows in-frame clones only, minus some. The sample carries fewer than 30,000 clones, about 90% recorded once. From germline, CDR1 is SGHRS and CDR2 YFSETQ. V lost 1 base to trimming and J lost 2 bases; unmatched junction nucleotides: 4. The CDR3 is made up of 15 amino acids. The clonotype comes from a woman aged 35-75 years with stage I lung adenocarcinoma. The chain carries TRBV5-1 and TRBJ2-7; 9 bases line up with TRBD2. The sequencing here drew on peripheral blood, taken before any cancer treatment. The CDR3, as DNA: TGCGCCAGCAGCTTGTCTGCGGGGGGGCCCTACGAGCAGTACTTC. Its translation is CASSLSAGGPYEQYF.